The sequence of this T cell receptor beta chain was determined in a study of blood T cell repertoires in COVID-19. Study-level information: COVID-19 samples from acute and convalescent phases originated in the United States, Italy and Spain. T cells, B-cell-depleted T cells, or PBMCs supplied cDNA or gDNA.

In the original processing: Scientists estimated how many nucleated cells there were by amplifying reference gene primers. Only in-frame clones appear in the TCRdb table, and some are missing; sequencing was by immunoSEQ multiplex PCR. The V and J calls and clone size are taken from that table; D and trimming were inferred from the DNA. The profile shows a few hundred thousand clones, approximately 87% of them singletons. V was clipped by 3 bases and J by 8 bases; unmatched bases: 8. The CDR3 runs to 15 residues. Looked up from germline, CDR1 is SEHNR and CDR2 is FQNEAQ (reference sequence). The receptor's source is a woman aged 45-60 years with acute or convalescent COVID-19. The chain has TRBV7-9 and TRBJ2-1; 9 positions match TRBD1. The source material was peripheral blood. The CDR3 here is CASSFRQGVLDEQFF. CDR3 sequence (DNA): TGTGCCAGCAGCTTTAGACAGGGGGTTTTGGATGAGCAGTTCTTC.